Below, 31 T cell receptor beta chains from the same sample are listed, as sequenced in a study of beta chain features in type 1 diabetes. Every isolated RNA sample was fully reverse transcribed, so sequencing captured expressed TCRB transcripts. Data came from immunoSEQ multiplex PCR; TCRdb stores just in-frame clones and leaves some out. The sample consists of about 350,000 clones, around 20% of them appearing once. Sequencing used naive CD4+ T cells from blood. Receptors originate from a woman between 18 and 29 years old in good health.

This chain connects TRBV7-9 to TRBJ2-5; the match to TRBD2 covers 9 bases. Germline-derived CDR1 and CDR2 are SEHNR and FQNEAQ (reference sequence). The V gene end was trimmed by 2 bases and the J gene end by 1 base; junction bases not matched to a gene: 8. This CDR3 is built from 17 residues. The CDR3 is CASSLLRLAGPQETQYF. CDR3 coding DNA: TGTGCCAGCAGCTTACTACGGCTAGCGGGGCCCCAAGAGACCCAGTACTTC.

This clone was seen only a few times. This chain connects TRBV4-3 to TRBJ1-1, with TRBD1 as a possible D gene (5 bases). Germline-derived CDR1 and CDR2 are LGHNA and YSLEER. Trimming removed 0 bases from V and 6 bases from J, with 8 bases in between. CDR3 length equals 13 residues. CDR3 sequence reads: CASSQEWGAEAFF. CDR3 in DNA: TGCGCCAGCAGCCAAGAATGGGGCGCTGAAGCTTTCTTT.

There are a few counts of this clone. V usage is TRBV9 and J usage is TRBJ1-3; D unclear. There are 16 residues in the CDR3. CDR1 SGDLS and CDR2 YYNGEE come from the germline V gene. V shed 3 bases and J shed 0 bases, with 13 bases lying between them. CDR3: CASSAGVGSSGNTIYF. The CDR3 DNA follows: TGTGCCAGCAGCGCCGGGGTGGGAAGCTCTGGAAACACCATATATTTT.

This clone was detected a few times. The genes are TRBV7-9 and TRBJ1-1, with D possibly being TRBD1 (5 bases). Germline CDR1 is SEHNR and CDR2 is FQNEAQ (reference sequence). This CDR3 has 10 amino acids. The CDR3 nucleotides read TGTGCTTCCGGGGGCACTGAAGCTTTCTTT. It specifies CASGGTEAFF.

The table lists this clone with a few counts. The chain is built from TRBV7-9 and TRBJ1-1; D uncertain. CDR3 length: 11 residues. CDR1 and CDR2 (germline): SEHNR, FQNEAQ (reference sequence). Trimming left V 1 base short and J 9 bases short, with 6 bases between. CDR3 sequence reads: CASSLGGKAFF. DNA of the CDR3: TGTGCCAGCAGCTTAGGAGGCAAAGCTTTCTTT. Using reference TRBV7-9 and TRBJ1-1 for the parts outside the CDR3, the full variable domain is DTGVSQNPRHKITKRGQNVTFRCDPISEHNRLYWYRQTLGQGPEFLTYFQNEAQLEKSRLLSDRFSAERPKGSFSTLEIQRTEQGDSAMYLCASSLGGKAFFGQGTRLTVV.

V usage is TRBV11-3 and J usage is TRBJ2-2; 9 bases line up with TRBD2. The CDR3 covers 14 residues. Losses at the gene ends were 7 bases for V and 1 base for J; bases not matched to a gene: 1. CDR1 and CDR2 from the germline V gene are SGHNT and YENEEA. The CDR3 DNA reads TGTGCCAGCACACTAGCGGGGAACACCGGGGAGCTGTTTTTT. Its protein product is CASTLAGNTGELFF.

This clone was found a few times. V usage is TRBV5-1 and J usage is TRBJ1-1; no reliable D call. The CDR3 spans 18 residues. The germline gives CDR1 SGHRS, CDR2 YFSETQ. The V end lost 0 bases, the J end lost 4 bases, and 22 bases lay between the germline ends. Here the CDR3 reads CASSLADRSPLHGTEAFF. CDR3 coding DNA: TGCGCCAGCAGCTTGGCTGATAGATCGCCACTTCATGGCACTGAAGCTTTCTTT.

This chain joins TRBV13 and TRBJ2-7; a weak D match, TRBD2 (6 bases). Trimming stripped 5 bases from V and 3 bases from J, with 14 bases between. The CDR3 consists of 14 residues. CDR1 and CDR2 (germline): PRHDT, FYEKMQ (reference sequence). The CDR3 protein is CASSHGGAFYEQYF. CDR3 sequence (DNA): TGTGCCAGCAGCCATGGAGGGGCCTTCTACGAGCAGTACTTC.

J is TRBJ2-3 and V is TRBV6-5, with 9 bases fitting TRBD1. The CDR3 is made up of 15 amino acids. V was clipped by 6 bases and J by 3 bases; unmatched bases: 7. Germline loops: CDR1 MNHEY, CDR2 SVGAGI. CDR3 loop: CASRAGTGKTDTQYF. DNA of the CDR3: TGTGCCAGCAGGGCCGGGACAGGGAAAACAGATACGCAGTATTTT.

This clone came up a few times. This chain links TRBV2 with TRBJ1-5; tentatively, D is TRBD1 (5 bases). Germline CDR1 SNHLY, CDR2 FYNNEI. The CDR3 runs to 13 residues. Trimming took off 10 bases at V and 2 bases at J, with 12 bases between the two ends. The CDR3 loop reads CAIRQFRNQPQHF. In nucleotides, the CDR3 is TGTGCCATAAGACAGTTCCGCAATCAGCCCCAGCATTTT.

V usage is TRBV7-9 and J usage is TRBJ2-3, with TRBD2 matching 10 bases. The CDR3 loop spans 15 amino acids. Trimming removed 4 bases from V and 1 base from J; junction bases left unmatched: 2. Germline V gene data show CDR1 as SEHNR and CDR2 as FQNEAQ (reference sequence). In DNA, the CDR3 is TGTGCCAGCAGCTCGAGCGGGAGGGGCACAGATACGCAGTATTTT. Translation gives CASSSSGRGTDTQYF.

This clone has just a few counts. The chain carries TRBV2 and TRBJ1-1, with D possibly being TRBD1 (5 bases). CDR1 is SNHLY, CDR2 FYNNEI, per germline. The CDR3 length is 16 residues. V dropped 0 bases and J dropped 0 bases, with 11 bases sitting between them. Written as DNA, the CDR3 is TGTGCCAGCAGTGAAGCGGGGGGGTTCATGAACACTGAAGCTTTCTTT. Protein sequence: CASSEAGGFMNTEAFF.

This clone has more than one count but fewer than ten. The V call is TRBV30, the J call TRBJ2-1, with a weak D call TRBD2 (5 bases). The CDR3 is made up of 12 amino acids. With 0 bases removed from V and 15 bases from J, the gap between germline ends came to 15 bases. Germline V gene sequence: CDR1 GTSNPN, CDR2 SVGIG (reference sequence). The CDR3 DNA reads TGTGCCTGGAGTGTAGTAAATAGGAGGCTGTTCTTC. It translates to CAWSVVNRRLFF.

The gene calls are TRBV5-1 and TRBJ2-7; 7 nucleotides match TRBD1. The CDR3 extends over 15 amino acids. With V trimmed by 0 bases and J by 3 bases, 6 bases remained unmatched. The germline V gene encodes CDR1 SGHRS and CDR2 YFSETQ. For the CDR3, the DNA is TGCGCCAGCAGCTTGGGGGGGACAGCGATCTACGAGCAGTACTTC. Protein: CASSLGGTAIYEQYF.

DNA for the CDR3: TGCGCCAGCATTGGTTCAGCGGGAGGTCGTGAGCAGTTCTTC. Its translation: CASIGSAGGREQFF. This chain joins TRBV5-1 and TRBJ2-1; 9 bases fit TRBD2. Germline CDR1 is SGHRS and CDR2 is YFSETQ. The CDR3 contains 14 residues. V gave up 6 bases and J gave up 9 bases; unmatched junction bases: 10.

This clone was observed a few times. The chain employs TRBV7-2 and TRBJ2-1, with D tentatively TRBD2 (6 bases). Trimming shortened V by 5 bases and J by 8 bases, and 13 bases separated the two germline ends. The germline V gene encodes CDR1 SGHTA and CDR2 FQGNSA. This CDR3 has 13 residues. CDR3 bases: TGTGCCAGCAGCCCCCCCTGGGGGGATGAGCAGTTCTTC. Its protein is CASSPPWGDEQFF.

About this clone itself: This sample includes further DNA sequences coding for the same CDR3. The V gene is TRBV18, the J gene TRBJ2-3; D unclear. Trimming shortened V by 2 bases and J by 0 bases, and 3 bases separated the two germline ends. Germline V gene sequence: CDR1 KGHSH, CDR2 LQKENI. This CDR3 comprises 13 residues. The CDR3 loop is CASSPSSTDTQYF. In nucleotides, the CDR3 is TGTGCCAGCTCACCATCTAGCACAGATACGCAGTATTTT.

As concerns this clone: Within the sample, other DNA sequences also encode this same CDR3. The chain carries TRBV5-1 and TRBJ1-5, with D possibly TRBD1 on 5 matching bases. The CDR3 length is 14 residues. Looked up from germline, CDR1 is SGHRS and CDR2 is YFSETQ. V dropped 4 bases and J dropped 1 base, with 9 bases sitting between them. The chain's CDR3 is CASSPGGSNQPQHF. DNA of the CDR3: TGCGCCAGCAGCCCGGGGGGGAGCAATCAGCCCCAGCATTTT.

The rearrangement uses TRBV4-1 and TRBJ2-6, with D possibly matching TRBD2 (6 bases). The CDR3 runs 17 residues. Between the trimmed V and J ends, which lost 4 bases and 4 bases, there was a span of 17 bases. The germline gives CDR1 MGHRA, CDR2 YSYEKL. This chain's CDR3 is CASSRLQLAFGANVLTF. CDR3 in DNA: TGCGCCAGCAGCCGTTTGCAGCTAGCGTTCGGGGCCAACGTCCTGACTTTC.

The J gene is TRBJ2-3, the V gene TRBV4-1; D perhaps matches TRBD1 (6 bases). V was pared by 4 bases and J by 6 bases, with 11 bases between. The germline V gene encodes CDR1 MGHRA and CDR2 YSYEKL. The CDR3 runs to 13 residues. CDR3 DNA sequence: TGCGCCAGCAGCCTTTGGACAGAGGATACGCAGTATTTT. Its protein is CASSLWTEDTQYF.

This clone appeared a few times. CDR3 DNA: TGTGCCAGCAGCGTAAGTCTAGCGGGGGTCAATGAGCAGTTCTTC. It codes for CASSVSLAGVNEQFF. V is TRBV9 and J is TRBJ2-1, with 10 nucleotides matching TRBD2. The junction had 4 bases not matched to a gene; V was cut back by 1 base and J by 6 bases. The CDR3 runs 15 residues. Per germline, CDR1 SGDLS and CDR2 YYNGEE.

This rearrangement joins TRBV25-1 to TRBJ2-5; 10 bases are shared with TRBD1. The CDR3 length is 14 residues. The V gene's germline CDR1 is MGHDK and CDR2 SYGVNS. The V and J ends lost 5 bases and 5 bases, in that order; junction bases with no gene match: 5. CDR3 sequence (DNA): TGTGCCAGCAGTCGACAGGGGGCTAGGGAGACCCAGTACTTC. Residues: CASSRQGARETQYF. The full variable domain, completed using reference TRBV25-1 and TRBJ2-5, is EADIYQTPRYLVIGTGKKITLECSQTMGHDKMYWYQQDPGMELHLIHYSYGVNSTEKGDLSSESTVSRIRTEHFPLTLESARPSHTSQYLCASSRQGARETQYFGPGTRLLVL.

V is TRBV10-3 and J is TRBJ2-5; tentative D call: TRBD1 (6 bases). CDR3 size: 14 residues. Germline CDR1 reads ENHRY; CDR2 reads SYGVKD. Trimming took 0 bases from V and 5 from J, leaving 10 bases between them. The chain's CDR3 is CAISESSQGETQYF. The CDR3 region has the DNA TGTGCCATCAGTGAGTCCTCCCAGGGGGAGACCCAGTACTTC.

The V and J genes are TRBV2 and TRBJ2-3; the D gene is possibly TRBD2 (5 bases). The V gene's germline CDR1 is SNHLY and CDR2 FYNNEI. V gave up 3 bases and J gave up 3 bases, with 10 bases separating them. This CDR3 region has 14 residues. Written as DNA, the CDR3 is TGTGCCAGCAGTGAGGAGGCAGTGACAGATACGCAGTATTTT. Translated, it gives CASSEEAVTDTQYF.

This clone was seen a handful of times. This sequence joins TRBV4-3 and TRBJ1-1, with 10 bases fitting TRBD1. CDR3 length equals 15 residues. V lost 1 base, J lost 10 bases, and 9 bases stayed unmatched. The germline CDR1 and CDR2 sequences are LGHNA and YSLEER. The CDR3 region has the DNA TGCGCCAGCAGCCAAGGTATCGACAGGGGGCGGGTAGCTTTCTTT. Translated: CASSQGIDRGRVAFF.

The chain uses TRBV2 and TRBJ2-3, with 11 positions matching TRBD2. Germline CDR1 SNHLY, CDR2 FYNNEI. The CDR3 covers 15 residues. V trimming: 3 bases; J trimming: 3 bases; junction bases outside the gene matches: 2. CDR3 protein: CASSDWTSGTDTQYF. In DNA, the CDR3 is TGTGCCAGCAGTGACTGGACTAGCGGGACAGATACGCAGTATTTT. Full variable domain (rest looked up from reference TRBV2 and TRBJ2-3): EPEVTQTPSHQVTQMGQEVILRCVPISNHLYFYWYRQILGQKVEFLVSFYNNEISEKSEIFDDQFSVERPDGSNFTLKIRSTKLEDSAMYFCASSDWTSGTDTQYFGPGTRLTVL.

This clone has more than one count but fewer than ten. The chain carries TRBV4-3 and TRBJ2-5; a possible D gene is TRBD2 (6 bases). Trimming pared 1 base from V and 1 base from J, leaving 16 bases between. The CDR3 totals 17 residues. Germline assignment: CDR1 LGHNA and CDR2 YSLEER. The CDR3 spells CASSQGVLARAQETQYF. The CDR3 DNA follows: TGCGCCAGCAGCCAAGGTGTACTAGCTCGGGCCCAAGAGACCCAGTACTTC.

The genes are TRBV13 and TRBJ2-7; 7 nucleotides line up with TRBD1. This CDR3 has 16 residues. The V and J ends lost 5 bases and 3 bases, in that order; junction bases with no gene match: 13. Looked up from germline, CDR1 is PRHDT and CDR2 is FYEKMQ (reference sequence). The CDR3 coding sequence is TGTGCCAGCAGCCCCCAGGGACAGTCTAAGAACTACGAGCAGTACTTC. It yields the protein CASSPQGQSKNYEQYF.

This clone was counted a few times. The CDR3 here is CASSGAGGSWGNEQFF. The CDR3 DNA reads as TGTGCCAGCTCAGGGGCTGGCGGGAGTTGGGGCAATGAGCAGTTCTTC. The chain combines TRBV18 with TRBJ2-1; 7 bases are a match to TRBD2. CDR1 and CDR2 (germline): KGHSH, LQKENI. This CDR3 contains 16 residues. The trim removed 5 bases at V and 6 bases at J, leaving 13 bases unmatched. Full variable domain (rest looked up from reference TRBV18 and TRBJ2-1): NAGVMQNPRHLVRRRGQEARLRCSPMKGHSHVYWYRQLPEEGLKFMVYLQKENIIDESGMPKERFSAEFPKEGPSILRIQQVVRGDSAAYFCASSGAGGSWGNEQFFGPGTRLTVL.

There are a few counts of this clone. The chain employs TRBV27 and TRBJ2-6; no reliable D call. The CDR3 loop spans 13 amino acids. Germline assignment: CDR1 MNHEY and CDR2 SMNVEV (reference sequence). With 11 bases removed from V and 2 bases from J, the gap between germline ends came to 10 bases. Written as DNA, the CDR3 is TGTGCCTCGGCGGATACTGGGGCCAACGTCCTGACTTTC. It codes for CASADTGANVLTF.

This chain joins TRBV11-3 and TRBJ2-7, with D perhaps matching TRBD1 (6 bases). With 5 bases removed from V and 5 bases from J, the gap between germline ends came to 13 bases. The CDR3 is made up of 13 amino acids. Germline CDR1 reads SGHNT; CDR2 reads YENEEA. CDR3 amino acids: CASSTRGADEQYF. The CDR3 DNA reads TGTGCCAGCAGCACCAGGGGAGCTGACGAGCAGTACTTC.